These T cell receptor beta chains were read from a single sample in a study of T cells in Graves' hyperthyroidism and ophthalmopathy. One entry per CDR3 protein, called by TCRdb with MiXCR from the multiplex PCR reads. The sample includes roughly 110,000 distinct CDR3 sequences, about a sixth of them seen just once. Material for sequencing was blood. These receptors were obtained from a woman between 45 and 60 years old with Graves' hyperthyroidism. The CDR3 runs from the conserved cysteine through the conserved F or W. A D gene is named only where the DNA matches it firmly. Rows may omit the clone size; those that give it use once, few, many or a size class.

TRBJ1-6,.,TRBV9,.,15,CASSGQSSYNSPLHF,TGTGCCAGCAGCGGGCAGAGCTCCTATAATTCACCCCTCCACTTT
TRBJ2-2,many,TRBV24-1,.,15,CATSEQGRPSGELFF,TGTGCCACCAGCGAACAGGGCCGTCCATCCGGGGAGCTGTTTTTT
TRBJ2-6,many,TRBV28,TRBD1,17,CASSLGQGPYGANVLTF,TGTGCCAGCAGTTTAGGACAGGGTCCTTATGGGGCCAACGTCCTGACTTTC
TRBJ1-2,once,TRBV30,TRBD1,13,CAWTGTGDYGYTF,TGTGCCTGGACCGGGACAGGGGACTATGGCTACACCTTC
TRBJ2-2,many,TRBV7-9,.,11,CASSRGGELFF,TGTGCCAGCAGCCGGGGGGGGGAGCTGTTTTTT
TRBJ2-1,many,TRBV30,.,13,CAWSDRTGDEQFF,TGTGCCTGGAGTGATCGAACGGGGGATGAGCAGTTCTTC
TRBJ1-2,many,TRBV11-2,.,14,CASSLTGPNYGYTF,TGTGCCAGCAGCCTGACAGGCCCCAACTATGGCTACACCTTC
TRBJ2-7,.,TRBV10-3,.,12,CATAGGSYEQYF,TGTGCCACCGCCGGGGGATCCTACGAGCAGTACTTC
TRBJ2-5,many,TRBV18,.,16,CASSPRTGSTKETQYF,TGTGCCAGCTCACCAAGAACAGGGAGTACGAAAGAGACCCAGTACTTC
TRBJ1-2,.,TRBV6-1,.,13,CASTPQESYGYTF,TGTGCCAGCACCCCACAAGAATCCTATGGCTACACCTTC
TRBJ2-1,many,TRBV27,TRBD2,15,CASSLRLAGNAEQFF,TGTGCCAGCAGTTTACGACTAGCGGGAAACGCTGAGCAGTTCTTC
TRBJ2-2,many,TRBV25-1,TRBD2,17,CASILRTSPKGTGELFF,TGTGCCAGCATATTGAGGACTAGCCCGAAGGGTACCGGGGAGCTGTTTTTT
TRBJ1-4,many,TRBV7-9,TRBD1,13,CASSRGTGEKLFF,TGTGCCAGCAGCCGGGGGACAGGTGAAAAACTGTTTTTT
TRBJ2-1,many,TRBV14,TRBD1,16,CASSQPGQGIGNEQFF,TGTGCCAGCAGCCAACCGGGACAGGGCATAGGGAATGAGCAGTTCTTC
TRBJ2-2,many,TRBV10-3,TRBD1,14,CAIGATGGSGELFF,TGTGCCATCGGTGCCACAGGGGGCTCCGGGGAGCTGTTTTTT
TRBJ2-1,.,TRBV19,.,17,CASSKWTAGGDYNEQFF,TGTGCCAGTAGTAAGTGGACAGCGGGTGGTGACTACAATGAGCAGTTCTTC
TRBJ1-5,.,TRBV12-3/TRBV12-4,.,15,CASSLGSGGNQPQHF,TGTGCCAGCAGTTTAGGCAGCGGGGGCAATCAGCCCCAGCATTTT
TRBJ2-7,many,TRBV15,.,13,CATSEGLVEEQYF,TGTGCCACCAGCGAAGGGTTAGTGGAGGAGCAGTACTTC
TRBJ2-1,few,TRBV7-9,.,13,CASSLVGRSEQFF,TGTGCCAGCAGCTTAGTGGGTCGGAGTGAGCAGTTCTTC
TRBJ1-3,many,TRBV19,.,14,CASKSGASGNTIYF,TGTGCCAGTAAAAGCGGGGCCTCTGGAAACACCATATATTTT
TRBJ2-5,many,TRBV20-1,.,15,CSARPLGRAQETQYF,TGCAGTGCTCGACCCCTCGGCAGGGCCCAAGAGACCCAGTACTTC
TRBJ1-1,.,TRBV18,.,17,CASSLVRDGHVGTEAFF,TGTGCCAGCTCACTGGTCCGGGACGGCCACGTAGGCACTGAAGCTTTCTTT
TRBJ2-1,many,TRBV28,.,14,CARNGASSYNEQFF,TGTGCCAGGAACGGGGCCAGCTCCTACAATGAGCAGTTCTTC
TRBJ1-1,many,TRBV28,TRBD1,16,CASRPGQGLVDTEAFF,TGTGCCAGCAGACCCGGACAGGGGTTAGTTGACACTGAAGCTTTCTTT
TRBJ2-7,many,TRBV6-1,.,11,CASRWGNEQYF,TGTGCCAGCAGGTGGGGCAACGAGCAGTACTTC
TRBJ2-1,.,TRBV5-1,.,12,CASSARVSEQFF,TGCGCCAGCAGCGCCAGGGTTTCTGAGCAGTTCTTC
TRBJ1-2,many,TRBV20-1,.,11,CSARPALGYTF,TGCAGTGCTAGACCCGCGCTTGGCTACACCTTC
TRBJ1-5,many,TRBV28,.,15,CASSPFKYSNQPQHF,TGTGCCAGCAGTCCTTTCAAATATAGCAATCAGCCCCAGCATTTT
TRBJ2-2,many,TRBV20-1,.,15,CSARDIGQNTGELFF,TGCAGTGCTAGAGATATAGGACAAAACACCGGGGAGCTGTTTTTT
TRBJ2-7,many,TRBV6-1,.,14,CATHSFGGTYEQYF,TGTGCCACCCACTCCTTTGGGGGGACCTACGAGCAGTACTTC
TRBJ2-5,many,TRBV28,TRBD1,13,CASSTDRVETQYF,TGTGCCAGCAGTACGGACAGGGTAGAGACCCAGTACTTC
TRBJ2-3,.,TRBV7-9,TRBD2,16,CASNPQREAERDTQYF,TGTGCCAGCAACCCCCAGCGGGAGGCAGAGAGAGATACGCAGTATTTT